This TCR beta chain emerged from a study of OX40 agonist ivuxolimab in advanced cancers. Study-wide context: Averaging 60 years in age, with a range of about 23 to 90, the cohort was approximately 83% male.

Of note for this clone: Its target is not known.

Clones were read by immunoSEQ multiplex PCR, and TCRdb kept only the in-frame ones, dropping some. Among fewer than 80,000 clones listed, around 84% were seen once. Study-level findings and limits: Certain nonresponders likewise exhibited a low normalized T-cell clonal expansion. With doses of 0.1 to 3.0 mg/kg, CD4+ and CD8+ blood T cells had undergone clonal expansion by week 6.

The length of the CDR3 is 16 residues. Germline CDR1 WSHSY, CDR2 SAAADI. V lost 2 bases and J 7 bases, leaving 15 bases between the germline ends. The sample was CD4+ or CD8+ T cells sorted from blood, taken in a trial of the OX40 agonist ivuxolimab. The chain carries TRBV10-2 and TRBJ1-6, with a weak D call TRBD1 (5 bases). The clonotype comes from an adult with an advanced solid tumor such as melanoma, head and neck, liver or kidney cancer. Here the CDR3 DNA reads TGCGCCAGCAGTGAGGGCACCCCGTGGGGCAATTCACCCCTCCACTTT. Its translation: CASSEGTPWGNSPLHF.